The 3 T cell receptor beta chains below were found in one sample sequenced in a study of cytomegalovirus exposure and HLA in healthy donors listed by TCRdb under 2017. The library was made by the immunoSEQ multiplex PCR assay. The multiplex PCR relied on a mix of 60 forward primers for TCR Vbeta segments and 13 reverse primers for TCR Jbeta segments. In its TCRdb copy, this immuneACCESS table keeps in-frame sequences only and misses some clones. Where compared with another copy, unresolved V genes explain less than half of these, and the others have no known cause. The sample table holds roughly 99,000 clones, of which approximately 81% were seen once. The top ten clones comprise 2.5% to 3.5% of the sample. The sequencing input was PBMCs. The receptors shown here come from a male donor in good health and CMV-seropositive.

The rearrangement joins TRBV5-1 to TRBJ1-1; D is possibly TRBD1 (6 bases). Germline CDR1 is SGHRS and CDR2 is YFSETQ. V shed 2 bases and J shed 0 bases, with 11 bases lying between them. CDR3 length: 15 amino acids. The CDR3 protein is CASSFSTGLNTEAFF. The CDR3 coding sequence is TGCGCCAGCAGCTTTTCGACAGGCCTGAACACTGAAGCTTTCTTT. The full variable domain, rest sourced from reference TRBV5-1 and TRBJ1-1, is KAGVTQTPRYLIKTRGQQVTLSCSPISGHRSVSWYQQTPGQGLQFLFEYFSETQRNKGNFPGRFSGRQFSNSRSEMNVSTLELGDSALYLCASSFSTGLNTEAFFGQGTRLTVV.

The V gene is TRBV28, the J gene TRBJ2-1, with D unresolved. Germline CDR1 is MDHEN and CDR2 is SYDVKM. The CDR3 is 15 residues long. Trimming removed 4 bases from V and 0 bases from J, with 10 bases in between. The DNA of the CDR3 is TGTGCCAGCAGTTCCGCAGGTACCTCCTACAATGAGCAGTTCTTC. It translates to CASSSAGTSYNEQFF.

For the CDR3, the DNA is TGTGCCAGCGGAGGGGAGCGTAATTCACCCCTCCACTTT. Encoded protein: CASGGERNSPLHF. The chain employs TRBV6-1 and TRBJ1-6, with a tentative D call TRBD1 (5 bases). Per germline, CDR1 MNHNS and CDR2 SASEGT. The CDR3 spans 13 residues. V was shortened by 8 bases and J by 6 bases, with 11 bases between the two germline ends.